This T cell receptor beta chain was captured by sequencing in a study of T-cell memory formation after mild COVID-19. Turning to the study itself: Largely donor-specific sequence clusters came from two donors.

TCRdb used MiXCR to reprocess the 5' RACE reads, holding one entry per CDR3 protein. The table has around 190,000 distinct CDR3 sequences, roughly 18% seen once; the top ten hold under 4.5%. Findings and limits, study-wide: That cross-reactive memory joined was suggested by some responding clones appearing in pre-infection memory. Contracting clones from day 15 to 85 showed balanced CD4/CD8; later expanders favored CD4+.

This clonotype was picked up a small number of times. The antigen is not known. Deletions cut 5 bases from V and 3 bases from J, with 9 bases between. CDR3 length equals 12 residues. Per germline, CDR1 SGHRS and CDR2 YFSETQ. The clonotype comes from a man aged 18 to 29 who had mild COVID-19 (a few samples of this study predate the infection). Cell type and time point are not known. This rearrangement joins TRBV5-1 to TRBJ2-7, with a tentative D call TRBD2 (7 bases). Material: PBMCs or a T cell subset sorted from them (not recorded which). CDR3 DNA sequence: TGCGCCAGCAGAGGGGGGGGCTACGAGCAGTACTTC. Translation gives CASRGGGYEQYF.